The 25 T cell receptor beta chains listed next were all sequenced from one sample in a study of T cells and Merkel cell carcinoma outcomes. Repertoires were generated with immunoSEQ multiplex PCR, while TCRdb's copy carries only in-frame clones and drops some. The data contain 13,000 to 15,000 clones, over 85% of them singletons. The specimen sequenced was tumor tissue from Merkel cell carcinoma. The receptor source for this set is a human donor with Merkel cell carcinoma.

This clone was counted between two and nine times. This chain's CDR3 is CASSETSRNTGELFF. Written as DNA, the CDR3 is TGTGCCAGCAGCGAAACTAGCAGGAACACCGGGGAGCTGTTTTTT. The chain joins TRBV9 to TRBJ2-2; the D gene is possibly TRBD2 (6 bases). The germline gives CDR1 SGDLS, CDR2 YYNGEE. The CDR3 extends over 15 amino acids. V lost 3 bases and J 1 base, leaving 10 bases between the germline ends.

The V call is TRBV18, the J call TRBJ1-4; no clear D gene. The ends were cut back, 6 bases at V and 0 bases at J, with 8 bases in the middle. This CDR3 contains 14 residues. Germline-derived CDR1 and CDR2 are KGHSH and LQKENI. The CDR3 nucleotides are TGTGCCAGCTCCGACACTTCAACTAATGAAAAACTGTTTTTT. It is translated as CASSDTSTNEKLFF.

V usage is TRBV5-1 and J usage is TRBJ2-2; 7 positions match TRBD2. CDR3 length equals 14 residues. From germline, CDR1 is SGHRS and CDR2 YFSETQ. V lost 0 bases and J lost 6; bases outside the gene matches: 2. The CDR3 DNA reads TGCGCCAGCAGCTTGGGAGCGGGGTCCGGGGAGCTGTTTTTT. Encoded protein: CASSLGAGSGELFF.

This chain joins TRBV6-5 and TRBJ1-2; D is ambiguous. Trimming removed 4 bases from V and 6 bases from J, with 15 bases in between. Germline V lookup: CDR1 MNHEY, CDR2 SVGAGI. The CDR3 totals 14 residues. The CDR3 loop reads CASSSYGREDGYTF. For the CDR3, the DNA is TGTGCCAGCAGTTCCTACGGGAGGGAGGATGGCTACACCTTC.

The V gene is TRBV5-1, the J gene TRBJ2-5; D remains unclear. V was pared by 1 base and J by 2 bases, with 6 bases between. Germline V gene sequence: CDR1 SGHRS, CDR2 YFSETQ. This CDR3 is built from 13 residues. CDR3 loop: CASSLSSQETQYF. The CDR3 DNA reads TGCGCCAGCAGCTTGTCCTCTCAAGAGACCCAGTACTTC.

This clone occurred once. The rearrangement uses TRBV5-1 and TRBJ2-3; D gene unclear. This CDR3 spans 14 amino acids. Germline CDR1 is SGHRS and CDR2 is YFSETQ. The ends were cut back, 3 bases at V and 0 bases at J, with 8 bases in the middle. For the CDR3, the DNA is TGCGCCAGCAGCTCGCCTGGCAGCACAGATACGCAGTATTTT. It yields the protein CASSSPGSTDTQYF.

The CDR3 loop is CASTGTGGYTGELFF. The CDR3, as DNA: TGTGCCAGTACCGGGACAGGAGGCTACACCGGGGAGCTGTTTTTT. V usage is TRBV19 and J usage is TRBJ2-2, with 8 positions matching TRBD1. Germline CDR1 is LNHDA and CDR2 is SQIVND (reference sequence). V shed 7 bases and J 3 bases; nucleotides not matched to a gene: 7. The CDR3 contains 15 residues.

V and J are TRBV29-1 and TRBJ1-1, with TRBD1 identical over 7 bases. V shed 6 bases and J 1 base; nucleotides not matched to a gene: 5. Germline V gene data show CDR1 as SQVTM and CDR2 as ANQGSEA. The CDR3 loop spans 13 amino acids. This chain's CDR3 is CSVGDSKNTEAFF. Here the CDR3 DNA reads TGCAGCGTCGGGGACAGCAAGAACACTGAAGCTTTCTTT.

As regards this clone: This is likely a read error, given that the CDR3 carries no conserved phenylalanine or tryptophan at its end. Because the CDR3's place on the DNA is in doubt, the DNA is left out and the CDR3 is given as listed by TCRdb. The V and J genes are TRBV21-1 and TRBJ2-7; the table's D call of TRBD2 was not tested on the DNA. TRBV21-1 counts as a pseudogene. The CDR3 extends over 9 residues, inclusive of both ends. CDR3 region: CASSDAVGG.

The V call is TRBV7-8, the J call TRBJ2-5; D is possibly TRBD1 (6 bases). The CDR3 is made up of 14 amino acids. The V gene's germline CDR1 is SGHVS and CDR2 FQNEAQ. Trimming stripped 1 base from V and 5 bases from J, with 11 bases between. CDR3 bases: TGTGCCAGCAGCTTAGTTGTGAGGGGGGAGACCCAGTACTTC. This translates into CASSLVVRGETQYF.

The CDR3 DNA sequence: TGTGCCAGCAGTTTATCGACCGGGGAGCTGTTTTTT. Its protein product is CASSLSTGELFF. V and J are TRBV28 and TRBJ2-2; D remains unclear. The length of the CDR3 is 12 residues. The germline CDR1 and CDR2 sequences are MDHEN and SYDVKM. Trimming took off 1 base at V and 5 bases at J, with 2 bases between the two ends.

V and J are TRBV6-5 and TRBJ1-5; D may be TRBD1 (5 bases). Looked up from germline, CDR1 is MNHEY and CDR2 is SVGAGI. The CDR3 contains 16 residues. V was clipped by 0 bases and J by 1 base, with 10 bases between them. In nucleotides, the CDR3 is TGTGCCAGCAGTTACTCGAGCAGGGTGAGCAATCAGCCCCAGCATTTT. Translating gives CASSYSSRVSNQPQHF.

The rearrangement joins TRBV5-4 to TRBJ2-2; no firm D call. Trimming stripped 0 bases from V and 1 base from J, with 7 bases between. The CDR3 extends over 15 amino acids. Germline-derived CDR1 and CDR2 are SGHNT and YYREEE (reference sequence). DNA for the CDR3: TGTGCCAGCAGCTTGGCGCCACTGAACACCGGGGAGCTGTTTTTT. This translates into CASSLAPLNTGELFF. The whole variable domain, remainder taken from reference TRBV5-4 and TRBJ2-2, is ETGVTQSPTHLIKTRGQQVTLRCSSQSGHNTVSWYQQALGQGPQFIFQYYREEENGRGNFPPRFSGLQFPNYSSELNVNALELDDSALYLCASSLAPLNTGELFFGEGSRLTVL.

This clone was seen only once. The chain has TRBV10-3 and TRBJ2-7, with 9 nucleotides matching TRBD2. Per germline, CDR1 ENHRY and CDR2 SYGVKD. The V and J ends lost 0 bases and 3 bases, in that order; junction bases with no gene match: 3. This CDR3 has 15 amino acids. The chain's CDR3 is CAISESTSGDYEQYF. CDR3 in DNA: TGTGCCATCAGTGAGTCGACTAGCGGTGACTACGAGCAGTACTTC.

This chain uses TRBV7-2 with TRBJ2-5; tentatively, D is TRBD1 or TRBD2 (7 bases each). V dropped 4 bases and J dropped 1 base, with 13 bases sitting between them. Germline CDR1 SGHTA, CDR2 FQGNSA. The CDR3 has 15 amino acids. The CDR3 DNA follows: TGTGCCAGCAGCTCCCAGGGGGGGAGCCAAGAGACCCAGTACTTC. It specifies CASSSQGGSQETQYF.

The chain employs TRBV2 and TRBJ2-5; the D gene is possibly TRBD2 (6 bases). The CDR3 extends over 13 amino acids. CDR1 and CDR2 from the germline V gene are SNHLY and FYNNEI. V lost 7 bases to trimming and J lost 3 bases, with 12 bases between them. CDR3 in DNA: TGTGCCAGCATGGGGGGTAATGAAGAGACCCAGTACTTC. As protein: CASMGGNEETQYF.

The chain has TRBV6-1 and TRBJ2-7, with D hard to call. In germline, CDR1 is MNHNS, CDR2 SASEGT. This CDR3 contains 13 residues. V was cut by 3 bases and J by 12 bases, with 18 bases left in between. The CDR3 DNA is TGTGCCAGCAGTGAGAAGCCCTATATGGAACGGTACTTC. It codes for CASSEKPYMERYF.

This clone was counted once. The chain uses TRBV29-1 and TRBJ2-5, with 7 bases fitting TRBD1. V shed 5 bases, J shed 5 bases, and the junction held 5 bases outside the gene matches. Germline CDR1 is SQVTM and CDR2 is ANQGSEA. CDR3 size: 12 residues. CDR3 sequence reads: CSVIRGQETQYF. Written as DNA, the CDR3 is TGCAGCGTTATTAGGGGGCAGGAGACCCAGTACTTC.

This clone was seen a single time. DNA of the CDR3: TGTGCCTGGAGTACCAGAAAATATGGCTACACCTTC. It yields the protein CAWSTRKYGYTF. This chain uses TRBV30 with TRBJ1-2; D ambiguous. Germline assignment: CDR1 GTSNPN and CDR2 SVGIG (reference sequence). Trimming removed 2 bases from V and 5 bases from J, with 9 bases in between. The CDR3 loop spans 12 amino acids.

The rearrangement links TRBV11-3 to TRBJ2-6; tentatively, D is TRBD2 (5 bases). The V and J ends lost 3 bases and 2 bases respectively, with 5 bases between them. The CDR3 length is 14 residues. Germline V lookup: CDR1 SGHNT, CDR2 YENEEA. The CDR3 sequence is CASSLRAGANVLTF. The CDR3 coding sequence is TGTGCCAGCAGCTTGCGGGCTGGGGCCAACGTCCTGACTTTC.

On this clone: The junction departs from the called germline gene at one end, perhaps through a read error. This chain joins TRBV28 and TRBJ1-5; D is unclear. CDR1 and CDR2 from the germline V gene are MDHEN and SYDVKM. This CDR3 is 13 amino acids long. CDR3 protein: CASRILGDQSQHF. CDR3 DNA: TGTGCCAGCAGGATTCTCGGGGATCAGTCCCAGCATTTT.

V is TRBV7-9 and J is TRBJ2-7; 10 nucleotides line up with TRBD1. CDR1 and CDR2 (germline): SEHNR, FQNEAQ (reference sequence). V lost 5 bases and J lost 6; bases outside the gene matches: 10. This CDR3 has 15 residues. CDR3 DNA sequence: TGTGCCAGCAGCCGAAGGGGGACAGGGGAGGCCGAGCAGTACTTC. Translation gives CASSRRGTGEAEQYF.

The rearrangement uses TRBV7-2 and TRBJ1-2; TRBD1 matches 7 bases. Germline assignment: CDR1 SGHTA and CDR2 FQGNSA. The CDR3 totals 13 residues. The trim removed 1 base at V and 4 bases at J, leaving 0 bases unmatched. The CDR3 sequence: CASSLGTGYGYTF. Here the CDR3 DNA reads TGTGCCAGCAGCTTAGGGACAGGCTATGGCTACACCTTC.

The V call is TRBV7-2, the J call TRBJ2-5; tentatively, D is TRBD1 (5 bases). With 2 bases removed from V and 3 bases from J, the gap between germline ends came to 13 bases. The CDR3 length is 15 residues. Germline V gene data show CDR1 as SGHTA and CDR2 as FQGNSA. CDR3 in amino acids: CASSLRGRVEETQYF. The CDR3 DNA sequence: TGTGCCAGCAGCTTAAGAGGCAGGGTTGAAGAGACCCAGTACTTC.

This chain's CDR3 is CASSHLRTGTMNTEAFF. DNA of the CDR3: TGTGCCAGCAGCCATCTCAGGACAGGGACGATGAACACTGAAGCTTTCTTT. This chain links TRBV7-9 with TRBJ1-1, with 8 bases that match TRBD1. This CDR3 has 17 residues. Trimming cost V 5 bases and J 0 bases; bases outside gene matches: 11. Germline lookup yields CDR1 SEHNR and CDR2 FQNEAQ (reference sequence).